This is a list of T cell receptor beta chains from one sample in a study of OX40 agonist ivuxolimab in advanced cancers. Assay used: immunoSEQ multiplex PCR; TCRdb lists only in-frame clones, some missing. This table holds more than 60,000 clones, 65% to 85% found once. The material was CD4+ or CD8+ T cells sorted from blood, obtained in a trial of the OX40 agonist ivuxolimab. Receptor source: an adult with an advanced solid tumor such as melanoma, head and neck, liver or kidney cancer. Both conserved end residues are part of each CDR3.

j_gene: TRBJ1-6
v_gene: TRBV27
CDR3aa: CASRQGASPLHF

j_gene: TRBJ1-1
v_gene: TRBV5-1
CDR3aa: CASSLTVLDEAFF

j_gene: TRBJ2-1
v_gene: TRBV5-6
CDR3aa: CASSFRGGAWNEQFF

j_gene: TRBJ1-3
v_gene: TRBV9
CDR3aa: CASRKGGESGNTIYF

j_gene: TRBJ2-2
v_gene: TRBV7-3
CDR3aa: CASSSYRGLNTGELFF

j_gene: TRBJ1-1
v_gene: TRBV5-1
CDR3aa: CASSLDPRVRGHTEAFF

j_gene: TRBJ1-1
v_gene: TRBV7-2
CDR3aa: CASSLVPSLRGTEAFF

j_gene: TRBJ1-1
v_gene: TRBV6-5
CDR3aa: CASSPPSDDRF

j_gene: TRBJ2-7
v_gene: TRBV10-1
CDR3aa: CASSELNRDRGPGEQYF

j_gene: TRBJ1-1
v_gene: TRBV11-3
CDR3aa: CASSWPGDHTEAFF

j_gene: TRBJ2-3
v_gene: TRBV27
CDR3aa: CASTRTPSGAAPPDTQYF

j_gene: TRBJ1-2
v_gene: TRBV12-5
CDR3aa: CASGLVLPGRYGYTF

j_gene: TRBJ1-1
v_gene: TRBV19
CDR3aa: CASSVTGGAYTEAFF

j_gene: TRBJ1-6
v_gene: TRBV5-5
CDR3aa: CASSFDSGQGNSPLHF

j_gene: TRBJ1-1
v_gene: TRBV7-9
CDR3aa: CASSPLQGKGMNTEAFF

j_gene: TRBJ1-2
v_gene: TRBV5-3
CDR3aa: CARSPWTGGACGYTF

j_gene: TRBJ2-1
v_gene: TRBV2
CDR3aa: CASIRGLNNEQFF

j_gene: TRBJ2-5
v_gene: TRBV14
CDR3aa: CASSQTGQGQETQYF

j_gene: TRBJ1-3
v_gene: TRBV6-5
CDR3aa: CASRQSSGNTIYF

j_gene: TRBJ2-1
v_gene: TRBV5-1
CDR3aa: CASSSDGPSYNEQFF

j_gene: TRBJ2-1
v_gene: TRBV5-1
CDR3aa: CASSLGLAGDSSYNEQFF

j_gene: TRBJ2-3
v_gene: TRBV6-5
CDR3aa: CASKRGESTDTQYF

j_gene: TRBJ1-6
v_gene: TRBV6-5
CDR3aa: CASTRGTGVSPLHF

j_gene: TRBJ2-3
v_gene: TRBV27
CDR3aa: CASRRTSTDTQYF

j_gene: TRBJ1-2
v_gene: TRBV5-1
CDR3aa: CASSLAATLGGDGYTF

j_gene: TRBJ1-1
v_gene: TRBV28
CDR3aa: CASSWAENTEAFF

j_gene: TRBJ1-4
v_gene: TRBV6-1
CDR3aa: CASSDMAGGNEKLFF

j_gene: TRBJ2-5
v_gene: TRBV27
CDR3aa: CASSLSWGEETQYF

j_gene: TRBJ2-3
v_gene: TRBV6-1
CDR3aa: CASIGTDTQYF

j_gene: TRBJ2-7
v_gene: TRBV5-1
CDR3aa: CASSLVMSSYEQYF

j_gene: TRBJ1-2
v_gene: TRBV18
CDR3aa: CASSPDSAYGYTF

j_gene: TRBJ1-4
v_gene: TRBV7-3
CDR3aa: CASSLGANEKLFF

j_gene: TRBJ2-1
v_gene: TRBV5-4
CDR3aa: CASSWWDRDNEQFF

j_gene: TRBJ2-1
v_gene: TRBV9
CDR3aa: CASSVEGAAGQLYNEQFF

j_gene: TRBJ2-1
v_gene: TRBV5-1
CDR3aa: CASSSEGGGRYNEQFF

j_gene: TRBJ2-3
v_gene: TRBV7-2
CDR3aa: CASSPVAGFGTDTQYF

j_gene: TRBJ2-5
v_gene: TRBV5-1
CDR3aa: CASSLGRSQETQYF

j_gene: TRBJ1-1
v_gene: TRBV6-7
CDR3aa: CATLTPVSEAFF

j_gene: TRBJ2-2
v_gene: TRBV27
CDR3aa: CASNSAPAGELFF

j_gene: TRBJ2-1
v_gene: TRBV5-1
CDR3aa: CASSHGLGGNEQFF

j_gene: TRBJ2-5
v_gene: TRBV11-2
CDR3aa: CASSTPTGGMETQYF

j_gene: TRBJ1-1
v_gene: TRBV7-6
CDR3aa: CASSPPRGRNTEAFF

j_gene: TRBJ2-7
v_gene: TRBV9
CDR3aa: CASSVDPSGGYREQYF

j_gene: TRBJ2-7
v_gene: TRBV4-1
CDR3aa: CASSPGQGSNYEQYF

j_gene: TRBJ1-1
v_gene: TRBV6-5
CDR3aa: CASSYSDRLGTEAFF